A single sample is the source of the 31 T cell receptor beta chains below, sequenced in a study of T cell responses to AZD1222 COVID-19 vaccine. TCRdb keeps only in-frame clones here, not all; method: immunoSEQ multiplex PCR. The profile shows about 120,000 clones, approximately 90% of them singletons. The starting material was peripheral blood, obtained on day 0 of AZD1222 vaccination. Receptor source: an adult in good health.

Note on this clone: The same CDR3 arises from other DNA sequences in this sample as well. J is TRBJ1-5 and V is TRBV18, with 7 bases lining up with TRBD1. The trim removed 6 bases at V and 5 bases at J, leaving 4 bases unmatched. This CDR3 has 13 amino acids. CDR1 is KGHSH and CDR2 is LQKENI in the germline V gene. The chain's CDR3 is CASSQGVDQPQHF. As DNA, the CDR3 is TGTGCCAGCTCCCAGGGGGTCGATCAGCCCCAGCATTTT.

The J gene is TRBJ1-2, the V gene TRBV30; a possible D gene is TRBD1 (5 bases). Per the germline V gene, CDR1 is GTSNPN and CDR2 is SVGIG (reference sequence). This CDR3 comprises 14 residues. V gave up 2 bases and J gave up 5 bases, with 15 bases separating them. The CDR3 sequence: CAWSLSRDGYGYTF. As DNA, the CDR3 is TGTGCCTGGAGTTTGAGCAGGGACGGGTATGGCTACACCTTC.

CDR3 DNA sequence: TGTGCCAGCAGTTCCGGGACACTTCTGAACACTGAAGCTTTCTTT. Its translation is CASSSGTLLNTEAFF. The V and J genes are TRBV6-5 and TRBJ1-1; maybe TRBD1 (6 bases). CDR1 and CDR2 from the germline V gene are MNHEY and SVGAGI. This CDR3 contains 15 residues. Trimming took off 4 bases at V and 0 bases at J, with 12 bases between the two ends.

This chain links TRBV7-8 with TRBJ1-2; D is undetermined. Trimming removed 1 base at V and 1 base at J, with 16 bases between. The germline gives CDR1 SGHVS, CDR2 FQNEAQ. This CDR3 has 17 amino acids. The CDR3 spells CASSLVRGQLNNYGYTF. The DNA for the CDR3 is TGTGCCAGCAGCTTAGTCCGTGGGCAGTTGAATAACTATGGCTACACCTTC.

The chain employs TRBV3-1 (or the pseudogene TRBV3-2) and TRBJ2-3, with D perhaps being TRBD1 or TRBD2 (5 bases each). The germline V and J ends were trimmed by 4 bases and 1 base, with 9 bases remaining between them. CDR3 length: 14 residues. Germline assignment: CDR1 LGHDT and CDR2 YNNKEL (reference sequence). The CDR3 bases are TGTGCCAGCAGCCCCGGGACCCGCACAGATACGCAGTATTTT. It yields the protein CASSPGTRTDTQYF.

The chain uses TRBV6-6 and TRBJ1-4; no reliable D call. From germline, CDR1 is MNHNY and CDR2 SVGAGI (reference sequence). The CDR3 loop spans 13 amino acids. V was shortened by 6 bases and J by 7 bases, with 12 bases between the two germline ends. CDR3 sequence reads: CASSTTWGEKLFF. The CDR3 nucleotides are TGTGCCAGCAGCACGACGTGGGGTGAAAAACTGTTTTTT.

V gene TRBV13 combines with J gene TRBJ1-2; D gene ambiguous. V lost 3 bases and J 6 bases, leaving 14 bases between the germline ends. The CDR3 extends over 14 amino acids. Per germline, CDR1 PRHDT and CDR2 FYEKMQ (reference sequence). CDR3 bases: TGTGCCAGCAGCTTGGTCTTCCGGAGGGATGGCTACACCTTC. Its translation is CASSLVFRRDGYTF.

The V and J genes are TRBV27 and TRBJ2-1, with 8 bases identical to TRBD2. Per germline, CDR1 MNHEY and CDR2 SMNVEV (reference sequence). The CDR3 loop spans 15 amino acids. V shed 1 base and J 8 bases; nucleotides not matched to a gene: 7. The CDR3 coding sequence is TGTGCCAGCAGTTTATACGGGGGGGCCGATCATGAGCAGTTCTTC. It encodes CASSLYGGADHEQFF.

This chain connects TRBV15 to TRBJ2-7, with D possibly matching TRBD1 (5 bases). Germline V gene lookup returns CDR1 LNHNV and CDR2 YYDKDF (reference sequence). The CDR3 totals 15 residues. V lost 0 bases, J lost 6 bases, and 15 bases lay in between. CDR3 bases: TGTGCCACCAGCAGAGATTTCGGCAAGGGGTCCGAGCAGTACTTC. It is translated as CATSRDFGKGSEQYF.

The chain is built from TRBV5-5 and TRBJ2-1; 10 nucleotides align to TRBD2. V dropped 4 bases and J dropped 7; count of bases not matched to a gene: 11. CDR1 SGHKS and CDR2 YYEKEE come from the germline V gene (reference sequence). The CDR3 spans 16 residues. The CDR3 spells CASSKQGASGSNEQFF. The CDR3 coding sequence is TGTGCCAGCAGCAAGCAGGGGGCTAGCGGGAGTAATGAGCAGTTCTTC. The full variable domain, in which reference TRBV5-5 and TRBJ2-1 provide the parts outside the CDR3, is DAGVTQSPTHLIKTRGQQVTLRCSPISGHKSVSWYQQVLGQGPQFIFQYYEKEERGRGNFPDRFSARQFPNYSSELNVNALLLGDSALYLCASSKQGASGSNEQFFGPGTRLTVL.

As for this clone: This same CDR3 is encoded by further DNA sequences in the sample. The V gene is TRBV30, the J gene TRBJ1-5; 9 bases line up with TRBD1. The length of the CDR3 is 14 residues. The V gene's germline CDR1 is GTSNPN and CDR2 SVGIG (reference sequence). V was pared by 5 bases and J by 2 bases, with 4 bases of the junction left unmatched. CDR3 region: CAWSQGAGNQPQHF. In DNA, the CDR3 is TGTGCCTGGTCACAGGGGGCTGGCAATCAGCCCCAGCATTTT.

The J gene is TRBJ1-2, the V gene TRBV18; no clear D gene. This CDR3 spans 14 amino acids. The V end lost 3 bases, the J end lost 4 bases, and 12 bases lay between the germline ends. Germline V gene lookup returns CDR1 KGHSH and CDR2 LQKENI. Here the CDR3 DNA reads TGTGCCAGCTCACCCTCCGACGCAGCCTATGGCTACACCTTC. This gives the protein CASSPSDAAYGYTF.

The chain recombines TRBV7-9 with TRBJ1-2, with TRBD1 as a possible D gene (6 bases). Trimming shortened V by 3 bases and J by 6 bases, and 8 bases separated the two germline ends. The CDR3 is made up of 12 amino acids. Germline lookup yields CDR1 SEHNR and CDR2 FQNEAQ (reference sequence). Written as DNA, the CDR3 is TGTGCCAGCAGCTTGTCAGGGGATGGCTACACCTTC. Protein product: CASSLSGDGYTF.

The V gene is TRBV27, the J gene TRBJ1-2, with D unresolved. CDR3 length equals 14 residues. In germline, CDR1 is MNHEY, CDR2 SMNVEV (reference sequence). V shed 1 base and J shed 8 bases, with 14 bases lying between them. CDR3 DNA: TGTGCCAGCAGTTTATTCCCCGGAATAGGCGGCTACACCTTC. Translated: CASSLFPGIGGYTF.

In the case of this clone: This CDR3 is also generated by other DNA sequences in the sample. The CDR3 DNA reads as TGTGCCAGCAGCCAAGGGGAAGGGTGGTGGAGTCGGACTGAAGCTTTCTTT. It encodes CASSQGEGWWSRTEAFF. The rearrangement joins TRBV3-1 (or the pseudogene TRBV3-2) to TRBJ1-1, with D unresolved. The V and J ends lost 1 base and 5 bases respectively, with 20 bases between them. This CDR3 region has 17 residues. CDR1 LGHDT and CDR2 YNNKEL come from the germline V gene (reference sequence).

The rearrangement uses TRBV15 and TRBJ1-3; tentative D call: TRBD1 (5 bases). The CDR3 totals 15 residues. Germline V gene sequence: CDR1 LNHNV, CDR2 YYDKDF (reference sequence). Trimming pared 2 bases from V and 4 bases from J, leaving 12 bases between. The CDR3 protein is CATSRSRDGGNTIYF. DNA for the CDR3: TGTGCCACCAGCAGATCGCGGGACGGCGGAAACACCATATATTTT.

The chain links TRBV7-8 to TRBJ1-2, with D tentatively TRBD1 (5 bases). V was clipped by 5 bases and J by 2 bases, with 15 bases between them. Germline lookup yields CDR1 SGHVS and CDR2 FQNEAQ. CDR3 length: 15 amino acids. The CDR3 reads CASSPRQLGNYGYTF. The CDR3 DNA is TGTGCCAGCAGCCCGCGACAGCTGGGAAACTATGGCTACACCTTC.

The DNA of the CDR3 is TGTGCCAGCAGTTACTCCGGACTAGCAGGCACCGGGGAGCTGTTTTTT. It translates to CASSYSGLAGTGELFF. V gene TRBV6-6 combines with J gene TRBJ2-2; 8 nucleotides agree with TRBD2. V was clipped by 0 bases and J by 4 bases; unmatched bases: 4. Germline CDR1 reads MNHNY; CDR2 reads SVGAGI (reference sequence). CDR3 length: 16 amino acids.

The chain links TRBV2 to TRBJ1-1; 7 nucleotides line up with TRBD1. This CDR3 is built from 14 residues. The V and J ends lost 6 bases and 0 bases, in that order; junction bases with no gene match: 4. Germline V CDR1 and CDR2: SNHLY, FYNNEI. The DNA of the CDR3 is TGTGCCAGCAGGGGGGGACAGCTGAACACTGAAGCTTTCTTT. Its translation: CASRGGQLNTEAFF.

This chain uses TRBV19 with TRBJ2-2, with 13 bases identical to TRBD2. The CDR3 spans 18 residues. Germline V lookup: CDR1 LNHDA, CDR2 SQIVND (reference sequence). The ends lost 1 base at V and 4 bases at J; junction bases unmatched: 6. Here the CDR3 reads CASSIGLAGGLSTGELFF. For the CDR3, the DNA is TGTGCCAGTAGTATAGGACTAGCGGGAGGTCTGAGCACCGGGGAGCTGTTTTTT.

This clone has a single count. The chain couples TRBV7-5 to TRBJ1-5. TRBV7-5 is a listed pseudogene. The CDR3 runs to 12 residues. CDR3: CARSPRNQPQHF. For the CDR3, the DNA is TGTGCCAGAAGCCCCCGCAATCAGCCCCAGCATTTT.

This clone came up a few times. The CDR3 DNA reads TGTGCCAGCAGTGACTCTAGCGGGAGCACCGGGGAGCTGTTTTTT. This sequence encodes CASSDSSGSTGELFF. J is TRBJ2-2 and V is TRBV6-4, with TRBD2 matching 9 bases. Germline-derived CDR1 and CDR2 are MRHNA and SNTAGT. The CDR3 spans 15 residues. V gave up 0 bases and J gave up 4 bases; unmatched junction bases: 0.

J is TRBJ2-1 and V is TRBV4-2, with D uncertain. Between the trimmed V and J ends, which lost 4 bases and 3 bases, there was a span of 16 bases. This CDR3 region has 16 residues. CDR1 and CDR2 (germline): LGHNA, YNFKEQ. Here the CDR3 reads CASSPGTLALYNEQFF. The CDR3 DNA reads TGTGCCAGCAGCCCCGGTACACTGGCCCTCTACAATGAGCAGTTCTTC.

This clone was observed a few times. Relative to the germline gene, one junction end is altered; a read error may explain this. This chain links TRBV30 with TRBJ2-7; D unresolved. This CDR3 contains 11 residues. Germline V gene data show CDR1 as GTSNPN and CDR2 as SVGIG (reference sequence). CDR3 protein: CAWSVGTGQHF. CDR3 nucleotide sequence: TGTGCCTGGAGTGTAGGAACTGGCCAGCACTTC.

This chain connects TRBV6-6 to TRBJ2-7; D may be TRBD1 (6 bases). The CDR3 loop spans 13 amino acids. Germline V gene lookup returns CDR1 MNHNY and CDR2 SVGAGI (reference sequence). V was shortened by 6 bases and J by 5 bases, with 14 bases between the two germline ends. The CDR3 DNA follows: TGTGCCAGCAGCCACACAGGGTTCCACGAGCAGTACTTC. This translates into CASSHTGFHEQYF.

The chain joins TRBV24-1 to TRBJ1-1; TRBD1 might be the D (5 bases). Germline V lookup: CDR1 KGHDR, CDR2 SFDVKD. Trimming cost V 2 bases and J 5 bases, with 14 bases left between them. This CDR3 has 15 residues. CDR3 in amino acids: CATSDSNSGGTEAFF. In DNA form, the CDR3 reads TGTGCCACCAGTGATTCGAACTCGGGGGGAACTGAAGCTTTCTTT.

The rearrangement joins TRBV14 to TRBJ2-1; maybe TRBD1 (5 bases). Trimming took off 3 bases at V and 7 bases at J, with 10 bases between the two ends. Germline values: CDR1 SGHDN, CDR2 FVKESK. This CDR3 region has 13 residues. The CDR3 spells CASSHLSGNEQFF. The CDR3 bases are TGTGCCAGCAGCCATTTATCAGGGAATGAGCAGTTCTTC.

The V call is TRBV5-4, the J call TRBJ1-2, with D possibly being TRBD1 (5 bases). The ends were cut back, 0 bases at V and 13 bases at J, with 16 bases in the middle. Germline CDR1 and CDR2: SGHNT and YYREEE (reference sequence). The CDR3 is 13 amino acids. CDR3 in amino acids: CASSLGGREVATF. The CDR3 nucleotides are TGTGCCAGCAGCTTGGGGGGCAGGGAAGTTGCCACCTTC.

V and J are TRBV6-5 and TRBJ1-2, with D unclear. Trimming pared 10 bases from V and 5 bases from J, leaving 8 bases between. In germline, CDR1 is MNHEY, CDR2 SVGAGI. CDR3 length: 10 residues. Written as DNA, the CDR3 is TGTGCCACGGAGCAGTATGGCTACACCTTC. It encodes CATEQYGYTF.

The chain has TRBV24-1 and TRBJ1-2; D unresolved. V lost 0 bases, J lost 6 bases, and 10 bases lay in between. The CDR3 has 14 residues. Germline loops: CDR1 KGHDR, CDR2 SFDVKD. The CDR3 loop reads CATSDLGYRDGYTF. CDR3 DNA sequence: TGTGCCACCAGTGATTTGGGGTACCGCGATGGCTACACCTTC.

As DNA, the CDR3 is TGTGCCAGCAGCGTCACAGATGGACCCTTTAATGAAAAACTGTTTTTT. Protein: CASSVTDGPFNEKLFF. This chain uses TRBV9 with TRBJ1-4; D remains ambiguous. The V gene lost 2 bases and the J gene lost 4 bases, with 15 bases spanning the gap. Looked up from germline, CDR1 is SGDLS and CDR2 is YYNGEE. The CDR3 is 16 residues long.